Presented here are 17 T cell receptor beta chains from one specimen sequenced in a study of blood T cell repertoires in COVID-19. The protocol was immunoSEQ multiplex PCR, while the TCRdb copy is restricted to in-frame clones and leaves out a portion. Among hundreds of thousands of clones listed, about 84% were seen once. The sequencing input was PBMCs or T cells enriched from blood (not recorded which). Receptor source: a man aged 25 to 45 with acute COVID-19.

The genes are TRBV28 and TRBJ2-1, with D maybe TRBD2 (6 bases). Looked up from germline, CDR1 is MDHEN and CDR2 is SYDVKM. The CDR3 is 15 residues long. The germline V and J ends were trimmed by 8 bases and 3 bases, with 17 bases remaining between them. The CDR3 nucleotides read TGTGCCAGCGGCGATAATGGGGGGTTCTACAATGAGCAGTTCTTC. Protein sequence: CASGDNGGFYNEQFF.

V gene TRBV7-9 combines with J gene TRBJ2-5; no reliable D call. The CDR3 contains 13 residues. V shed 5 bases and J shed 6 bases, with 13 bases lying between them. Looked up from germline, CDR1 is SEHNR and CDR2 is FQNEAQ (reference sequence). The chain's CDR3 is CASSPSEAQTQYF. CDR3 bases: TGTGCCAGCAGCCCCAGCGAGGCACAGACCCAGTACTTC.

This clone was detected only a few times. This chain connects TRBV10-2 to TRBJ1-5; D call uncertain. The V end lost 4 bases, the J end lost 4 bases, and 8 bases lay between the germline ends. The germline gives CDR1 WSHSY, CDR2 SAAADI. The CDR3 is 13 residues long. CDR3 sequence: CASSVDKNQPQHF. The CDR3 nucleotides are TGCGCCAGCAGTGTAGACAAGAATCAGCCCCAGCATTTT.

The chain combines TRBV2 with TRBJ2-2, with D unresolved. V was cut by 2 bases and J by 6 bases, with 19 bases left in between. There are 17 residues in the CDR3. CDR1 is SNHLY, CDR2 FYNNEI, per germline. As DNA, the CDR3 is TGTGCCAGCAGTGAAAGTTCCCGACTGATACCCCCCGGGGAGCTGTTTTTT. Translation: CASSESSRLIPPGELFF. The full variable domain, rest sourced from reference TRBV2 and TRBJ2-2, is EPEVTQTPSHQVTQMGQEVILRCVPISNHLYFYWYRQILGQKVEFLVSFYNNEISEKSEIFDDQFSVERPDGSNFTLKIRSTKLEDSAMYFCASSESSRLIPPGELFFGEGSRLTVL.

The gene calls are TRBV6-4 and TRBJ1-4; D ambiguous. Looked up from germline, CDR1 is MRHNA and CDR2 is SNTAGT. The CDR3 runs 18 residues. V gave up 0 bases and J gave up 5 bases, with 19 bases separating them. The CDR3 spells CASSDSIFPGRPNEKLFF. CDR3 DNA: TGTGCCAGCAGTGACTCGATTTTTCCGGGGAGACCAAATGAAAAACTGTTTTTT.

For this clone: Just one base apart from a much larger clone, this may be a read error. This sequence joins TRBV21-1 and TRBJ1-2; the table's D call, TRBD1, was not checked against the DNA. TRBV21-1 is termed a pseudogene. The CDR3 loop spans 12 amino acids. The CDR3 region has the DNA TGTGCCAGCAGGACAGGGGACTATGGCTACACCTTC. This sequence encodes CASRTGDYGYTF.

The rearrangement joins TRBV28 to TRBJ2-4; TRBD1 matches at 9 bases. The CDR3 spans 17 residues. Germline trimming cut 3 bases from V and 0 bases from J; bases unmatched to any gene: 6. Germline V CDR1 and CDR2: MDHEN, SYDVKM. CDR3 protein: CASSFTGTGKAKNIQYF. CDR3 DNA sequence: TGTGCCAGCAGTTTCACCGGGACAGGGAAAGCCAAAAACATTCAGTACTTC.

The chain joins TRBV7-9 to TRBJ1-2; perhaps TRBD1 as D (6 bases). Germline CDR1 is SEHNR and CDR2 is FQNEAQ (reference sequence). The CDR3 sequence is 14 residues long. V was trimmed by 1 base and J by 2 bases, leaving 8 bases between them. The CDR3 loop reads CASSLVGQNYGYTF. The CDR3 region has the DNA TGTGCCAGCAGCTTAGTCGGACAGAACTATGGCTACACCTTC. The full variable domain, in which reference TRBV7-9 and TRBJ1-2 provide the parts outside the CDR3, is DTGVSQNPRHKITKRGQNVTFRCDPISEHNRLYWYRQTLGQGPEFLTYFQNEAQLEKSRLLSDRFSAERPKGSFSTLEIQRTEQGDSAMYLCASSLVGQNYGYTFGSGTRLTVV.

The chain recombines TRBV5-1 with TRBJ2-5; 15 nucleotides align to TRBD2. Germline V gene data show CDR1 as SGHRS and CDR2 as YFSETQ. The CDR3 runs 16 residues. With V trimmed by 4 bases and J by 5 bases, 6 bases remained unmatched. CDR3 loop: CASSLRTSGGAETQYF. The CDR3 DNA sequence: TGCGCCAGCAGCCTACGGACTAGCGGGGGGGCTGAGACCCAGTACTTC.

The gene calls are TRBV6-5 and TRBJ2-7; D is unclear. The germline V and J ends were trimmed by 5 bases and 2 bases, with 10 bases remaining between them. The CDR3 extends over 13 amino acids. Germline V CDR1 and CDR2: MNHEY, SVGAGI. The DNA of the CDR3 is TGTGCCAGCAGTCTCGCGCGGACCTACGAGCAGTACTTC. Encoded protein: CASSLARTYEQYF.

J is TRBJ1-4 and V is TRBV12-3 or TRBV12-4; 7 bases line up with TRBD1. The CDR3 sequence is 13 residues long. After removal of 8 bases from V and 7 bases from J, the junction contained 7 bases not matched to a gene. The DNA of the CDR3 is TGTGCCAGCGGAAGACAGGGTACTGAAAAACTGTTTTTT. As protein: CASGRQGTEKLFF.

The gene calls are TRBV18 and TRBJ1-6, with 11 bases that match TRBD1. The CDR3 length is 14 residues. Germline CDR1 KGHSH, CDR2 LQKENI. V lost 3 bases to trimming and J lost 9 bases; unmatched junction nucleotides: 1. In DNA form, the CDR3 reads TGTGCCAGCTCACCCGGGACAGGGGGTTCACCCCTCCACTTT. Protein: CASSPGTGGSPLHF.

The CDR3 DNA follows: TGTGCCAGCAGCAGGACAGTTGCCGGAGAGACCCAGTACTTC. Protein product: CASSRTVAGETQYF. This chain uses TRBV7-7 with TRBJ2-5; a weak D match, TRBD1 (6 bases). The CDR3 is 14 amino acids. V gave up 5 bases and J gave up 4 bases, with 14 bases separating them. Per the germline V gene, CDR1 is SSHAT and CDR2 is FNYEAQ (reference sequence).

In nucleotides, the CDR3 is TGTGCCAGCAGCCCTGATAGGGGTATGAAGCAGTTCTTC. The encoded protein is CASSPDRGMKQFF. The chain couples TRBV7-3 to TRBJ2-1; D is possibly TRBD1 (5 bases). V was cut by 5 bases and J by 11 bases, with 16 bases left in between. CDR3 length equals 13 residues. Germline lookup yields CDR1 SGHTA and CDR2 FQGTGA.

The V and J genes are TRBV6-5 and TRBJ1-6; TRBD1 matches 12 bases. CDR3 length equals 15 residues. The trim removed 8 bases at V and 7 bases at J, leaving 6 bases unmatched. Germline V lookup: CDR1 MNHEY, CDR2 SVGAGI. Written as DNA, the CDR3 is TGTGCCAGCCTCCGGGACAGGGGGCGAAATTCACCCCTCCACTTT. It encodes CASLRDRGRNSPLHF.

The CDR3 here is CASSFVATQYF. The CDR3 DNA follows: TGTGCCAGCAGCTTCGTCGCGACACAGTATTTT. The chain is built from TRBV7-9 and TRBJ2-3; D is unresolved. The CDR3 sequence is 11 residues long. V was clipped by 3 bases and J by 12 bases, with 10 bases between them. Per the germline V gene, CDR1 is SEHNR and CDR2 is FQNEAQ (reference sequence).

This clone was observed a few times. The V and J genes are TRBV6-5 and TRBJ1-2, with D possibly matching TRBD1 (5 bases). CDR3 length: 14 residues. Looked up from germline, CDR1 is MNHEY and CDR2 is SVGAGI. V was clipped by 7 bases and J by 4 bases, with 16 bases between them. CDR3 sequence reads: CASIPAGRAYGYTF. As DNA, the CDR3 is TGTGCCAGCATCCCCGCAGGGAGGGCCTATGGCTACACCTTC.